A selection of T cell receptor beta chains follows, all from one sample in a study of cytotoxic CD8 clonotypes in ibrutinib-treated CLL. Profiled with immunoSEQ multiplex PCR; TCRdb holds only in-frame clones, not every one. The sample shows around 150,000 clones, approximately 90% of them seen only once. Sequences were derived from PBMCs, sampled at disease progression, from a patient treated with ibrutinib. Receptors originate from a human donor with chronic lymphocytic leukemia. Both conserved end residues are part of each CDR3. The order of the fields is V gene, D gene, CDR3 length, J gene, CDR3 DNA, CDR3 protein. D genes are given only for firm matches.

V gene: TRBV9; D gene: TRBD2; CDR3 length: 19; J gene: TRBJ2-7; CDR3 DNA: TGTGCCAGCAGCGTAGCCGAGGGCGTTAGCGGGCAAGCTCCCGACGAGCAGTACTTC; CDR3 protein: CASSVAEGVSGQAPDEQYF
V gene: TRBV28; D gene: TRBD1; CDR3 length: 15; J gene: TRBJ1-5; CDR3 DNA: TGTGCCAGCAGTTTGGATAGACAGGGCATTCAGCCCCAGCATTTT; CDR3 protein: CASSLDRQGIQPQHF
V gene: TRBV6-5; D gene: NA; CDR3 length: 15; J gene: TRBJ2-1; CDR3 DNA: TGTGCCAGCAGCAAAGGACAGAGCCATGACAATGAGCAGTTCTTC; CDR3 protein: CASSKGQSHDNEQFF
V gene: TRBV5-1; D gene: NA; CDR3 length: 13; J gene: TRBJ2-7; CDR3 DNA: TGCGCCAGCAACCCGCAGGGGGGGTACGAGCAGTACTTC; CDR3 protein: CASNPQGGYEQYF
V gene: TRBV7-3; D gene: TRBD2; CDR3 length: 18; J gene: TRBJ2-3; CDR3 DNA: TGTGCCAGCAGCTTAGGCGTACCGCGGGGGATAAGGGCAGATACGCAGTATTTT; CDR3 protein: CASSLGVPRGIRADTQYF
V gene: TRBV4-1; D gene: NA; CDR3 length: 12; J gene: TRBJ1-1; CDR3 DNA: TGCGCCAGCAGCCAAGTGGGCACTGAAGCTTTCTTT; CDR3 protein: CASSQVGTEAFF
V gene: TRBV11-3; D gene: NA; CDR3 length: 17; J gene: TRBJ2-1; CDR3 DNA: TGTGCCAGCAGCTTAGTTCATCCTAGTACCGGCGCCAATGAGCAGTTCTTC; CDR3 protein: CASSLVHPSTGANEQFF
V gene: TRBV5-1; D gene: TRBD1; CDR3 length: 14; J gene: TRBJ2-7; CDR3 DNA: TGCGCCAGCACCCCATCGGGACAGGGTTTTGAGCAGTACTTC; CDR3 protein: CASTPSGQGFEQYF
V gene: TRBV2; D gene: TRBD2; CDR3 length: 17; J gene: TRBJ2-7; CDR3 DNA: TGTGCCAGCATGGGGACTAGCGATCCCAACAGCTCCTACGAGCAGTACTTC; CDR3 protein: CASMGTSDPNSSYEQYF
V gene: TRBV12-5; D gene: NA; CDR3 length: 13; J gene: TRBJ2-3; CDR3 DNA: TGTGCCAGCGCTGCGGGGACCACAGATACGCAGTATTTT; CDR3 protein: CASAAGTTDTQYF
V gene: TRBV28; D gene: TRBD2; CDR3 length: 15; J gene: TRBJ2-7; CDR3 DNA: TGTGCCAGCAGTGGGACTAGCGGGTTCTTTTACGAGCAGTACTTC; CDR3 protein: CASSGTSGFFYEQYF
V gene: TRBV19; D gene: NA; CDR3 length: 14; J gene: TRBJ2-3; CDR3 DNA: TGTGCCAGTAGTGTAACAGTGAGCACAGATACGCAGTATTTT; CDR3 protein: CASSVTVSTDTQYF
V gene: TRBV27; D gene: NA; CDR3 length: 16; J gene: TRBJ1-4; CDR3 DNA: TGTGCCAGCAGTCCCTCCGTAGGGAGGACTAATGAAAAACTGTTTTTT; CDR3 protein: CASSPSVGRTNEKLFF
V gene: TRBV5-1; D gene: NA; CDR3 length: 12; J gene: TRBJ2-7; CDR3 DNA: TGCGCCAGCAGCTGGGCTAATGACGAGCAGTACTTC; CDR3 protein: CASSWANDEQYF
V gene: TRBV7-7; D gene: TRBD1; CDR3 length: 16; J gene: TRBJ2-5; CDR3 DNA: TGTGCCAGCAGCTCTTACAGGGGGGATTTTACGGAGACCCAGTACTTC; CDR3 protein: CASSSYRGDFTETQYF
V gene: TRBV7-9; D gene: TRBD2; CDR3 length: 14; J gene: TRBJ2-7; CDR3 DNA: TGTGCCAGCAGCTTGACAACTAGCGCCAACGAGCAGTACTTC; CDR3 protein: CASSLTTSANEQYF
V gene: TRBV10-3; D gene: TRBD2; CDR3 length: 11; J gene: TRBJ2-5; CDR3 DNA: TGTGCCGTGGGGGGGGGAGAGACCCAGTACTTC; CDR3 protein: CAVGGGETQYF